This T cell receptor (beta chain) was sequenced during a study of CD8 T cells in ankylosing spondylitis. A note on this clonotype: Its antigen remains unknown.

Germline V gene sequence: CDR1 ENHRY, CDR2 SYGVKD. V was trimmed by 2 bases and J by 4 bases, leaving 17 bases between them. This CDR3 spans 16 amino acids. The authors made TCR beta libraries by quantitative 5'-RACE with molecular barcodes. TCRdb ran MiXCR on the 5' RACE reads and lists one entry per CDR3 protein. The sample carries about 800,000 distinct CDR3 sequences, roughly 10% recorded once. The study, taken as a whole, reports: Among TCR beta sequences, a motif of roughly 8 highly homologous variants appeared characteristic of ankylosing spondylitis blood. In the blood and synovial fluid of reactive arthritis, some motif variants had been previously reported. Disease-linked clones bore a CD8+ phenotype, appearing relatively rarely in peripheral blood.

This chain uses TRBV10-3 with TRBJ1-2; D ambiguous. Specimen: blood, either unsorted or a sorted T cell fraction (not recorded which). The sequence came from a male donor with ankylosing spondylitis. In DNA, the CDR3 is TGTGCCATCAGTGAGAATCCAACAGTACTAGGCTATGGCTACACCTTC. Translating it yields CAISENPTVLGYGYTF.